A single sample is the source of the 7 T cell receptor beta chains below, sequenced in a study of T cell repertoires in cytomegalovirus infection. One entry per CDR3 protein, called by TCRdb with MiXCR from the reads. This table holds 350,000 to 450,000 distinct CDR3 sequences, about a sixth found once. Sequencing was done on a sample of PBMCs. The receptors derive from a human donor in good health (CMV status not recorded). Some clones in this sample may be carry-over from other donors' samples.

This clonotype was counted ten times or more. The chain has TRBV7-6 and TRBJ2-1; 8 bases fit TRBD2. Germline CDR1 reads SGHVS; CDR2 reads FNYEAQ. Trimming removed 5 bases from V and 5 bases from J; junction bases left unmatched: 14. CDR3 length: 17 amino acids. CDR3 nucleotides: TGTGCCAGCAGCCACGGACTAGCTGGCTACCTAAACAATGAGCAGTTCTTC. This sequence encodes CASSHGLAGYLNNEQFF. The whole variable domain, remainder taken from reference TRBV7-6 and TRBJ2-1, is GAGVSQSPRYKVTKRGQDVALRCDPISGHVSLYWYRQALGQGPEFLTYFNYEAQQDKSGLPNDRFSAERPEGSISTLTIQRTEQRDSAMYRCASSHGLAGYLNNEQFFGPGTRLTVL.

The chain employs TRBV5-1 and TRBJ1-6; 7 bases align to TRBD1. Germline V gene data show CDR1 as SGHRS and CDR2 as YFSETQ. CDR3 length: 17 amino acids. The trim removed 4 bases at V and 0 bases at J, leaving 7 bases unmatched. The CDR3 protein is CASSDGTVSSYNSPLHF. As DNA, the CDR3 is TGCGCCAGCAGCGATGGGACAGTAAGCTCCTATAATTCACCCCTCCACTTT.

The V call is TRBV15, the J call TRBJ2-3; TRBD2 might be the D (6 bases). Trimming pared 1 base from V and 2 bases from J, leaving 19 bases between. This CDR3 spans 18 amino acids. CDR1 is LNHNV and CDR2 is YYDKDF in the germline V gene (reference sequence). The DNA of the CDR3 is TGTGCCACCAGCAGAGTCCTCTGGAGGGCGGACCACACAGATACGCAGTATTTT. Amino acids: CATSRVLWRADHTDTQYF.

Many counts were recorded for this clonotype. The gene calls are TRBV7-6 and TRBJ2-3, with D possibly TRBD1 on 6 matching bases. Trimming shortened V by 1 base and J by 0 bases, and 14 bases separated the two germline ends. The CDR3 consists of 17 residues. From germline, CDR1 is SGHVS and CDR2 FNYEAQ. CDR3 amino acids: CASSLEVGARSTDTQYF. The CDR3, as DNA: TGTGCCAGCAGCTTAGAGGTGGGGGCCCGGAGCACAGATACGCAGTATTTT.

This clonotype showed up just a few times. The V gene is TRBV11-2, the J gene TRBJ2-5; D assignment may be TRBD1 or TRBD2 (5 bases each). Germline V gene data show CDR1 as SGHAT and CDR2 as FQNNGV. The CDR3 loop spans 14 amino acids. Trimming cost V 5 bases and J 6 bases, with 16 bases left between them. Written as DNA, the CDR3 is TGTGCCAGCAGCCTTCGACGGGGCGGAAAGACCCAGTACTTC. This sequence encodes CASSLRRGGKTQYF. Full variable domain (remainder filled in from reference TRBV11-2 and TRBJ2-5): EAGVAQSPRYKIIEKRQSVAFWCNPISGHATLYWYQQILGQGPKLLIQFQNNGVVDDSQLPKDRFSAERLKGVDSTLKIQPAKLEDSAVYLCASSLRRGGKTQYFGPGTRLLVL.

This clonotype appeared a few times. J is TRBJ2-3 and V is TRBV15; D is ambiguous. The CDR3 spans 14 residues. Germline-derived CDR1 and CDR2 are LNHNV and YYDKDF (reference sequence). Trimming took off 1 base at V and 2 bases at J, with 7 bases between the two ends. The CDR3 spells CATSRARFTDTQYF. The CDR3 DNA is TGTGCCACCAGCAGAGCCCGGTTCACAGATACGCAGTATTTT.

This clonotype was counted between two and nine times. This chain links TRBV7-9 with TRBJ1-5; 7 bases fit TRBD1. Germline trimming cut 5 bases from V and 6 bases from J; bases unmatched to any gene: 7. Germline lookup yields CDR1 SEHNR and CDR2 FQNEAQ (reference sequence). The CDR3 covers 14 residues. CDR3 DNA: TGTGCCAGCAGCCATGGAGGGGGCGGTCAGCCCCAGCATTTT. As protein: CASSHGGGGQPQHF.